This TCR beta chain was identified during a study of blood T cells in healthy people across ages. Overall study results and limits: Naive CD4+ cells and diversity were both higher in long-lived donors than in aged donors.

This clonotype was seen once. As yet, its antigen is unknown. V shed 1 base and J shed 7 bases, with 10 bases lying between them. This CDR3 is 14 amino acids long. In germline, CDR1 is MGHRA, CDR2 YSYEKL. A J-beta primer mix and a sample-barcoded 5' primer were used in a second PCR of about 6 to 12 cycles. TCRdb fed the 5' RACE reads into MiXCR, producing one record per CDR3 protein. The profile shows about 1.1 million distinct CDR3 sequences, 35% to 40% of them singletons. Sequencing was carried out using blood. V usage is TRBV4-1 and J usage is TRBJ2-2; tentatively, D is TRBD1 or TRBD2 (6 bases each). This receptor was obtained from a man between 18 and 29 years old in good health. The CDR3 sequence is CASSQVQGLGELFF. The CDR3 nucleotides are TGCGCCAGCAGCCAAGTACAGGGACTCGGGGAGCTGTTTTTT.